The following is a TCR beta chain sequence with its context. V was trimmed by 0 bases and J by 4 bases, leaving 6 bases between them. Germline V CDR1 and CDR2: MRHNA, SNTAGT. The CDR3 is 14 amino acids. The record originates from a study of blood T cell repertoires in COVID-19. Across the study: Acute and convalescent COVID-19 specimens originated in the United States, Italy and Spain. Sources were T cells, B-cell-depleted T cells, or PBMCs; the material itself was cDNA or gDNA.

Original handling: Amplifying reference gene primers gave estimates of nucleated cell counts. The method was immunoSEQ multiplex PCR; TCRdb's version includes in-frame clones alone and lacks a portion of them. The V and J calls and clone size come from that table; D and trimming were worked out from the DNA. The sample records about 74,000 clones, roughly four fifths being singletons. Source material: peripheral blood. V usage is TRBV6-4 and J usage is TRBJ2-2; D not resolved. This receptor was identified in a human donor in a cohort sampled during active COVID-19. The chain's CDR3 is CASSDSRSTGELFF. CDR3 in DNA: TGTGCCAGCAGTGACTCTCGTAGCACCGGGGAGCTGTTTTTT.